This TCR beta chain came from a study of control samples from healthy donors and cancer patients. CDR1 and CDR2 from the germline V gene are LGHDT and YNNKEL (reference sequence). This CDR3 has 16 residues. V dropped 3 bases and J dropped 0; count of bases not matched to a gene: 7. The table came from immunoSEQ multiplex PCR; TCRdb's copy has only in-frame clones and leaves some out. The sample includes about 120,000 clones, about 90% of them seen just once. The chain has TRBV3-1 (or the pseudogene TRBV3-2) and TRBJ1-2; 7 bases match TRBD1. Sequenced: blood. This clonotype originated in a man aged 18 to 29 in good health. CDR3 sequence: CASSQGTALANYGYTF. CDR3 bases: TGTGCCAGCAGCCAGGGGACAGCGCTAGCTAACTATGGCTACACCTTC.